A few counts support the clone carrying this T cell receptor beta chain. Multiplex touch-down PCR with TRB-A/B primers amplified rearranged V-D-J TRB sequences. TCRdb independently ran MiXCR on the multiplex PCR reads; one entry per CDR3 protein. The table lists fewer than 4,500 distinct CDR3 sequences, roughly 29% of them singletons. Peripheral blood genomic DNA, not sorted cells or RNA, was the template. The sample is drawn from a study of T cell repertoires in aging, cancer and after chemotherapy. V dropped 3 bases and J dropped 2 bases, with 18 bases sitting between them. The CDR3 has 17 amino acids.

This clonotype was obtained from a human donor with a solid tumor. This chain links TRBV12-3 or TRBV12-4 with TRBJ2-3; D is undetermined. The specimen sequenced was blood. This chain's CDR3 is CASSFKTRSLTTDTQYF. The DNA for the CDR3 is TGTGCCAGCAGTTTTAAGACCCGGTCTCTTACCACAGATACGCAGTATTTT.